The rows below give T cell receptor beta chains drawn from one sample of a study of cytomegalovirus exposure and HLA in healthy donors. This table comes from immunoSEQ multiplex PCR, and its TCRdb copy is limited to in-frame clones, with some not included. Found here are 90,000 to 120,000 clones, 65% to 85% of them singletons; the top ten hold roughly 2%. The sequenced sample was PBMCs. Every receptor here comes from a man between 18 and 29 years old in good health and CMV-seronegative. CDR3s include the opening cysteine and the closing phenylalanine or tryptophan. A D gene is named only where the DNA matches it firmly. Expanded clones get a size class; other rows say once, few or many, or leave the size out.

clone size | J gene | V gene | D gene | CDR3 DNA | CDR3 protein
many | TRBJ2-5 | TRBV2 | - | TGTGCCAGCTTCGGACACGGACAAGAGACCCAGTACTTC | CASFGHGQETQYF
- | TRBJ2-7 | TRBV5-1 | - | TGCGCCAGCAGCTTGGGGACGGAGGTGGTCAACGAGCAGTACTTC | CASSLGTEVVNEQYF
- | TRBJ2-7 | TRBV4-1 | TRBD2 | TGCGCCAGCAGCCAAGAGGGGCCGGGAGGGGCTGGTCACGAGCAGTACTTC | CASSQEGPGGAGHEQYF
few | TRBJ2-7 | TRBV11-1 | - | TGTGCCAGCAGCTTATTTTCCAGGCCAGGGACTTCCTACGAGCAGTACTTC | CASSLFSRPGTSYEQYF
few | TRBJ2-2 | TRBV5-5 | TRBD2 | TGTGCCAGCAGCTTCCTAGCGGGCGGGCGGACCGGGGAGCTGTTTTTT | CASSFLAGGRTGELFF
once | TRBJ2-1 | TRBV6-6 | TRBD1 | TGTGCCAGCATCCATGAGGGGGCCTCCTACAATGAGCAGTTCTTC | CASIHEGASYNEQFF
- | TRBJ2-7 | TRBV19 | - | TGTGCCAGTAGTACCCCGGGCGGGTACCAAACCTACGAGCAGTACTTC | CASSTPGGYQTYEQYF
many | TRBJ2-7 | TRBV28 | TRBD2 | TGTGCCATCGGGGGAGGGATCTCCTACGAGCAGTACTTC | CAIGGGISYEQYF
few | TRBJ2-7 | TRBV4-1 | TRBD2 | TGCGCCAGCAGCCAAGGCGGGGGGGGTCGCGAGCAGTACTTC | CASSQGGGGREQYF
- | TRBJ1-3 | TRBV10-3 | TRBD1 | TGTGCCATCAGTGCGGGACAGACAAACACCATATATTTT | CAISAGQTNTIYF
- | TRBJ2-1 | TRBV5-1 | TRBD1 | TGCGCCAGCAGCTTAGGAGGACAGGGCTACACTGAGCAGTTCTTC | CASSLGGQGYTEQFF
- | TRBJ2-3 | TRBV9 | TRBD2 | TGTGCCAGCAGCTCCTTCCCTAGCGGGACTCCAGATACGCAGTATTTT | CASSSFPSGTPDTQYF
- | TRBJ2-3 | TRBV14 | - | TGTGCCAGCAGCCAAGAGTGGGCGGGGACGCAGTATTTT | CASSQEWAGTQYF
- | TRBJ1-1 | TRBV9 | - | TGTGCCAGCAGTTCGCGGGACACTGAAGCTTTCTTT | CASSSRDTEAFF
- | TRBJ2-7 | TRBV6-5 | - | TGTGCCAGCAGAGAAGAGCACTTC | CASREEHF
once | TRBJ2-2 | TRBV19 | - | TGTGCCAGTAGTATATCGAGCGGGGAGCTGTTTTTT | CASSISSGELFF